This entry is about one T cell receptor (beta chain). Original processing notes: The authors estimated nucleated cell counts from reference gene primer amplification. Libraries were prepared by immunoSEQ multiplex PCR; TCRdb keeps only in-frame clonotypes and omits some of them. V and J calls and clone size are those listed in that table; D and trimming were worked out from the DNA. This table holds fewer than 30,000 clones, 81% found once. The germline gives CDR1 GTSNPN, CDR2 SVGIG (reference sequence). V dropped 3 bases and J dropped 7; count of bases not matched to a gene: 11. This CDR3 comprises 14 residues. This specimen belongs to a study of blood T cell repertoires in COVID-19. Study-wide background: Samples representing acute and convalescent COVID-19 were sourced from the United States, Italy and Spain. T cells, B-cell-depleted T cells, or PBMCs provided the cDNA or gDNA that served as material.

Source material: peripheral blood. The chain is built from TRBV30 and TRBJ1-2; TRBD1 aligns across 7 bases. The TCR sequence derives from a woman aged 55-75 years with acute or convalescent COVID-19. Written as DNA, the CDR3 is TGTGCCTGGAGGGCTTCCGACAGGGTCGGTGGCTACACCTTC. It yields the protein CAWRASDRVGGYTF.